Listed here are 24 T cell receptor beta chains from one sample, sequenced in a study of PD-1 blockade in classical Hodgkin lymphoma (dated by TCRdb to about 2020). To prepare the library, the immunoSEQ multiplex PCR assay was applied. This immuneACCESS table, as held by TCRdb, lists in-frame sequences with V and J called but not all clones. Of the missing ones, under half trace to an unresolved V gene in checked studies; the others have no known cause. The sample profile shows 46,000 or so clones; about nine tenths of them were found once. The top ten constitute roughly 10% of the sample. The sample's time point label, decoded: cycle 1 day 1 (C1D1), immediately before nivolumab initiation. All trial patients had relapsed after autologous stem cell transplantation, with cohorts A, B and C differing in prior brentuximab vedotin exposure. The source material was peripheral blood mononuclear cells (PBMCs), sampled at baseline. These receptor sequences come from a human donor with classical Hodgkin lymphoma.

The genes are TRBV19 and TRBJ2-3, with a weak D call TRBD2 (6 bases). The CDR3 loop spans 17 amino acids. Trimming stripped 4 bases from V and 1 base from J, with 18 bases between. Germline V gene sequence: CDR1 LNHDA, CDR2 SQIVND (reference sequence). The CDR3 loop reads CASSTPLASWGTDTQYF. CDR3 in DNA: TGTGCCAGTAGTACCCCCCTAGCGTCCTGGGGCACAGATACGCAGTATTTT.

The chain is built from TRBV19 and TRBJ2-1, with 8 bases identical to TRBD1. V dropped 3 bases and J dropped 4; count of bases not matched to a gene: 8. Germline-derived CDR1 and CDR2 are LNHDA and SQIVND (reference sequence). This CDR3 spans 16 amino acids. CDR3 in amino acids: CASSIGRTGLYNEQFF. The CDR3, as DNA: TGTGCCAGTAGTATTGGACGGACAGGGTTGTACAATGAGCAGTTCTTC. Variable domain in full (rest from reference TRBV19 and TRBJ2-1): DGGITQSPKYLFRKEGQNVTLSCEQNLNHDAMYWYRQDPGQGLRLIYYSQIVNDFQKGDIAEGYSVSREKKESFPLTVTSAQKNPTAFYLCASSIGRTGLYNEQFFGPGTRLTVL.

The chain has TRBV4-2 and TRBJ1-5; 7 bases are shared with TRBD1. Germline lookup yields CDR1 LGHNA and CDR2 YNFKEQ. The length of the CDR3 is 20 residues. Trimming cost V 0 bases and J 1 base; bases outside gene matches: 15. The CDR3 region is CASSQDSPSGGGGSNQPQHF. CDR3 coding DNA: TGTGCCAGCAGCCAAGATTCTCCCTCAGGGGGGGGCGGGAGCAATCAGCCCCAGCATTTT.

The chain is built from TRBV10-3 and TRBJ2-3; 9 bases are a match to TRBD2. V trimming: 3 bases; J trimming: 0 bases; junction bases outside the gene matches: 4. The CDR3 runs to 16 residues. The germline V gene has CDR1 ENHRY and CDR2 SYGVKD. The CDR3 loop is CAISDTSGWSTDTQYF. The CDR3 DNA reads TGTGCCATCAGTGATACTAGCGGGTGGAGCACAGATACGCAGTATTTT.

V gene TRBV9 combines with J gene TRBJ1-6, with D perhaps TRBD1 (5 bases). Trimming removed 0 bases from V and 7 bases from J, with 11 bases in between. The CDR3 is 15 amino acids. The germline CDR1 and CDR2 sequences are SGDLS and YYNGEE. The CDR3 nucleotides are TGTGCCAGCAGCGTAGTCGGGACGGGGAATTCACCCCTCCACTTT. It is translated as CASSVVGTGNSPLHF.

This clone was observed a handful of times. The chain couples TRBV5-1 to TRBJ2-3, with D possibly TRBD1 on 6 matching bases. Germline lookup yields CDR1 SGHRS and CDR2 YFSETQ. V lost 6 bases, J lost 4 bases, and 12 bases lay in between. The CDR3 is 13 amino acids. The CDR3, as DNA: TGCGCCAGCACAGGCTCAGGGGCAGATACGCAGTATTTT. Translating gives CASTGSGADTQYF.

CDR3 protein: CAISLKGGTNTEAFF. In nucleotides, the CDR3 is TGTGCCATCAGCCTAAAGGGGGGAACGAACACTGAAGCTTTCTTT. The chain couples TRBV10-3 to TRBJ1-1; a possible D gene is TRBD1 (6 bases). There are 15 residues in the CDR3. The V and J ends lost 6 bases and 1 base respectively, with 15 bases between them. Germline loops: CDR1 ENHRY, CDR2 SYGVKD.

The V gene is TRBV27, the J gene TRBJ1-5; 9 bases fit TRBD1. The germline gives CDR1 MNHEY, CDR2 SMNVEV (reference sequence). There are 14 residues in the CDR3. Trimming removed 6 bases from V and 2 bases from J; junction bases left unmatched: 2. This CDR3 is CASRTGGGNQPQHF. The CDR3 coding sequence is TGTGCCAGCAGAACAGGGGGCGGCAATCAGCCCCAGCATTTT.

The V gene is TRBV9, the J gene TRBJ2-5, with 7 bases lining up with TRBD2. CDR1 is SGDLS, CDR2 YYNGEE, per germline. The CDR3 consists of 13 residues. With 4 bases clipped from V and 5 bases from J, the junction kept 5 bases outside the gene matches. The chain's CDR3 is CASSSGEVETQYF. Here the CDR3 DNA reads TGTGCCAGCAGCAGCGGGGAGGTGGAGACCCAGTACTTC.

The V and J genes are TRBV27 and TRBJ2-5; TRBD2 matches at 13 bases. Germline V gene lookup returns CDR1 MNHEY and CDR2 SMNVEV (reference sequence). With 8 bases clipped from V and 1 base from J, the junction kept 1 base outside the gene matches. The CDR3 consists of 14 residues. CDR3 in DNA: TGTGCCAGCCGACTAGCGGGAGGCCAAGAGACCCAGTACTTC. This encodes CASRLAGGQETQYF.

DNA for the CDR3: TGCGCCAGCAGCCAAGGTCTAGCGGATACCTACGAGCAGTACTTC. Protein product: CASSQGLADTYEQYF. The rearrangement uses TRBV4-1 and TRBJ2-7; 7 bases align to TRBD2. CDR3 length: 15 amino acids. With 1 base clipped from V and 2 bases from J, the junction kept 5 bases outside the gene matches. Germline CDR1 reads MGHRA; CDR2 reads YSYEKL.

This chain joins TRBV27 and TRBJ1-1; TRBD1 matches 12 bases. The CDR3 runs 18 residues. V was clipped by 2 bases and J by 4 bases; unmatched bases: 11. The germline V gene has CDR1 MNHEY and CDR2 SMNVEV (reference sequence). CDR3 amino acids: CASSLRGQGARRVTEAFF. CDR3 coding DNA: TGTGCCAGCAGTTTACGGGGACAGGGGGCGCGTCGGGTCACTGAAGCTTTCTTT.

V is TRBV27 and J is TRBJ2-6, with D unclear. Germline V gives CDR1 MNHEY, CDR2 SMNVEV (reference sequence). This CDR3 comprises 13 residues. V lost 3 bases to trimming and J lost 4 bases, with 4 bases between them. CDR3 bases: TGTGCCAGCAGTTTGGCCGGGGCCAACGTCCTGACTTTC. This codes for CASSLAGANVLTF.

This chain uses TRBV28 with TRBJ1-5, with D possibly TRBD1 on 5 matching bases. V shed 6 bases and J shed 6 bases, with 27 bases lying between them. This CDR3 has 18 residues. Per germline, CDR1 MDHEN and CDR2 SYDVKM. CDR3 in amino acids: CASSYTTGRAKGSQPQHF. The CDR3 region has the DNA TGTGCCAGCAGCTACACTACGGGACGAGCGAAGGGTAGTCAGCCCCAGCATTTT.

This clone was seen once. CDR3 bases: TGCGCCAGCAGCTTCCGGACAGGGAACCAAGAGACCCAGTACTTC. It is translated as CASSFRTGNQETQYF. The rearrangement joins TRBV5-1 to TRBJ2-5, with 8 positions matching TRBD1. Germline-derived CDR1 and CDR2 are SGHRS and YFSETQ. V dropped 2 bases and J dropped 0; count of bases not matched to a gene: 3. The length of the CDR3 is 15 residues.

The rearrangement joins TRBV28 to TRBJ2-7; 9 bases agree with TRBD1. After removal of 2 bases from V and 2 bases from J, the junction contained 13 bases not matched to a gene. The CDR3 runs 18 residues. Germline V gene lookup returns CDR1 MDHEN and CDR2 SYDVKM. The CDR3 sequence is CASSLTYGTGTGTYEQYF. The CDR3 DNA sequence: TGTGCCAGCAGTTTAACCTATGGGACCGGGACAGGGACCTACGAGCAGTACTTC.

The chain carries TRBV27 and TRBJ2-1, with 9 positions matching TRBD1. The CDR3 is 16 residues long. V shed 0 bases, J shed 8 bases, and the junction held 8 bases outside the gene matches. Per germline, CDR1 MNHEY and CDR2 SMNVEV (reference sequence). The DNA of the CDR3 is TGTGCCAGCAGTTTATCGCTTACAGGGGGCTCAGATGAGCAGTTCTTC. Amino acids: CASSLSLTGGSDEQFF.

The chain uses TRBV5-6 and TRBJ2-7; the match to TRBD1 covers 8 bases. The V segment lost 4 bases and the J segment 2 bases; nucleotides outside the gene matches: 5. Germline V gene sequence: CDR1 SGHDT, CDR2 YYEEEE. This CDR3 is 14 amino acids long. Here the CDR3 DNA reads TGTGCCAGCAGCCCTGACAGGGGCCCCTACGAGCAGTACTTC. Protein product: CASSPDRGPYEQYF.

The rearrangement links TRBV19 to TRBJ2-1, with 7 bases fitting TRBD2. Trimming at V came to 10 bases and at J to 4 bases, leaving 7 bases not matched to a gene. Germline V gene data show CDR1 as LNHDA and CDR2 as SQIVND (reference sequence). This CDR3 spans 13 amino acids. The CDR3 loop is CATSGNLYNEQFF. The DNA for the CDR3 is TGTGCCACGAGCGGGAACCTATACAATGAGCAGTTCTTC.

V and J are TRBV27 and TRBJ2-5; a weak D match, TRBD2 (5 bases). V lost 8 bases to trimming and J lost 2 bases, with 15 bases between them. Germline CDR1 is MNHEY and CDR2 is SMNVEV (reference sequence). The CDR3 is 14 residues long. The CDR3 DNA follows: TGTGCCAGCGGCCGAGGGAGCGTTCAAGAGACCCAGTACTTC. It codes for CASGRGSVQETQYF.

The CDR3 nucleotides are TGTGCCAGCAGCGACGGGGTCGCGCCCCTCCACTTT. Translation: CASSDGVAPLHF. The chain joins TRBV7-9 to TRBJ1-6; D is unresolved. The CDR3 is made up of 12 amino acids. The V gene lost 5 bases and the J gene lost 13 bases, with 12 bases spanning the gap. Germline assignment: CDR1 SEHNR and CDR2 FQNEAQ (reference sequence).

CDR3 sequence reads: CASSREYQPQHF. CDR3 sequence (DNA): TGTGCCAGTAGCAGGGAGTATCAGCCCCAGCATTTT. This rearrangement joins TRBV19 to TRBJ1-5; tentatively, D is TRBD1 (5 bases). The CDR3 runs to 12 residues. Trimming removed 6 bases at V and 5 bases at J, with 8 bases between. Looked up from germline, CDR1 is LNHDA and CDR2 is SQIVND (reference sequence).

In DNA, the CDR3 is TGCGCCAGCGGACCGGGACTCCGGACGGATACGCAGTATTTT. This encodes CASGPGLRTDTQYF. V is TRBV5-1 and J is TRBJ2-3, with a tentative D call TRBD2 (6 bases). The CDR3 has 14 residues. CDR1 and CDR2 (germline): SGHRS, YFSETQ. V shed 7 bases and J shed 6 bases, with 18 bases lying between them.

The rearrangement links TRBV7-9 to TRBJ2-2, with TRBD2 identical over 9 bases. Germline V gene sequence: CDR1 SEHNR, CDR2 FQNEAQ (reference sequence). The CDR3 consists of 15 residues. J was trimmed by 5 bases and V by 5 bases; bases with no gene match: 6. The CDR3 region is CASSPGTSRTGELFF. The CDR3 DNA reads as TGTGCCAGCAGCCCTGGGACTAGCAGGACCGGGGAGCTGTTTTTT.